The T cell receptor (beta chain) described here comes from a study of blood T cell repertoires in COVID-19. Overall study: Samples taken during acute and convalescent COVID-19 were collected in the United States, Italy and Spain.

TCRdb's copy holds only in-frame clones and misses some; the assay was immunoSEQ multiplex PCR. The sample yields 200,000 to 250,000 clones, over 65% seen once. CDR3 length: 16 amino acids. Between the trimmed V and J ends, which lost 6 bases and 0 bases, there was a span of 15 bases. Looked up from germline, CDR1 is LNHDA and CDR2 is SQIVND (reference sequence). Recruitment covered 25 or so US areas and drew participants whose ages spanned about 18 to 89 years. Self-reported history from a screening survey and questionnaire set each donor's cohort. The source is a woman aged 55 to 70 who had recovered from COVID-19. The rearrangement uses TRBV19 and TRBJ1-3; perhaps TRBD1 as D (5 bases). Sequencing was performed on PBMCs or T cells enriched from blood (not recorded which). CDR3 residues: CASRTTDTSSGNTIYF. DNA of the CDR3: TGTGCCAGTAGGACGACGGACACAAGCTCTGGAAACACCATATATTTT.